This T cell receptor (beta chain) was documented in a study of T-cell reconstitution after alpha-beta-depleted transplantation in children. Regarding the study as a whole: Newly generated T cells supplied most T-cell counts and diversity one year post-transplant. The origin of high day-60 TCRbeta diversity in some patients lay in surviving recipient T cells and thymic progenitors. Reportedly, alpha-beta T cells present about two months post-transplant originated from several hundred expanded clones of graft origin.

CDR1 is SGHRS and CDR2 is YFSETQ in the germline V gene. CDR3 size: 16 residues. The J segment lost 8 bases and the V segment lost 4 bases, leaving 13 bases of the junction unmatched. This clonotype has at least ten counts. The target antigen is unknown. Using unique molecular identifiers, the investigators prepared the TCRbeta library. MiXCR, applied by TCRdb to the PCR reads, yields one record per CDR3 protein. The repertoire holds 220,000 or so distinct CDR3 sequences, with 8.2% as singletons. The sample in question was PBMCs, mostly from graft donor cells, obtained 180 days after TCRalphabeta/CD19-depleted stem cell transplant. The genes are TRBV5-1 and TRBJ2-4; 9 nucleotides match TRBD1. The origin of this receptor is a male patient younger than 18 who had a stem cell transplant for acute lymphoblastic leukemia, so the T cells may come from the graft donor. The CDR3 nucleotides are TGCGCCAGCAGCCCCCTCCGGACAGGGGAAGGGGACATTCAGTACTTC. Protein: CASSPLRTGEGDIQYF.